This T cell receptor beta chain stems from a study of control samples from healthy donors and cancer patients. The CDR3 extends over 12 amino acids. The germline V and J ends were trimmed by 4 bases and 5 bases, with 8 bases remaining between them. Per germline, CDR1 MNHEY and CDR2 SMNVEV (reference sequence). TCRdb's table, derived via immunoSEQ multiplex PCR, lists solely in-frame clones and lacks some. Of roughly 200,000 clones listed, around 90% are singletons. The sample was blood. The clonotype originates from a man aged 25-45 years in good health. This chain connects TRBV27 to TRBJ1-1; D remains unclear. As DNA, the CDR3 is TGTGCCAGCAGTTCAAGAGGGACTGAAGCTTTCTTT. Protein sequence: CASSSRGTEAFF.